The rows below give T cell receptor beta chains drawn from one sample of a study of blood T cell repertoires in COVID-19. The data were produced by immunoSEQ multiplex PCR, yet TCRdb's version contains in-frame clones alone and is incomplete. The repertoire includes about 200,000 clones, around four fifths of them detected once, and 0.85% to 0.95% sits in the top ten. Specimen: peripheral blood. These receptors all come from a man between 60 and 75 years old with COVID-19, enrolled during active disease. CDR3s include the opening cysteine and the closing phenylalanine or tryptophan. A D gene is named only where the DNA matches it firmly. The size of a clone is reported for some rows only, either as once, few or many, or as a class for expanded clones.

>TRBJ2-2|TRBV5-1|NA|NA
TGCGCCAGCAGCCCCGATCCCGGGACAATGAACACCGGGGAGCTGTTTTTT
CASSPDPGTMNTGELFF
>TRBJ1-5|TRBV27|NA|TRBD1
TGTGCCAGCAGTCTTTCGGGACAGTCCAATCAGCCCCAGCATTTT
CASSLSGQSNQPQHF
>TRBJ2-2|TRBV3-1/TRBV3-2|NA|TRBD2
TGTGCCAGCAGCCAAGTCGGGGGGGCCGGGGAGCTGTTTTTT
CASSQVGGAGELFF
>TRBJ1-5|TRBV4-1|NA|NA
TGCGCCAGCAGCCAAGCAGTCAGCGGTTATAGTGAGCCCCAGCATTTT
CASSQAVSGYSEPQHF
>TRBJ2-3|TRBV4-2|NA|NA
TGTGCCAGCAGCCAAGCCGCGACGGGGAGAGGACCAGATACGCAGTATTTT
CASSQAATGRGPDTQYF
>TRBJ1-5|TRBV5-1|NA|NA
TGCGCCAGCAGCTTGGGAGGGACTGATAGCAATCAGCCCCAGCATTTT
CASSLGGTDSNQPQHF
>TRBJ1-2|TRBV7-2|NA|TRBD1
TGTGCCAGCAGCCCGGGGCCTGACAGGGTCATAGGGGGCTACACCTTC
CASSPGPDRVIGGYTF
>TRBJ1-2|TRBV19|NA|TRBD1
TGTGCCAGTAGTTCCCCCGGACAGGGGTACTATGGCTACACCTTC
CASSSPGQGYYGYTF
>TRBJ1-4|TRBV28|once|NA
TGTGCCAGCAGTTCCCCAGGCCCAACTAATGAAAAACTGTTTTTT
CASSSPGPTNEKLFF
>TRBJ2-2|TRBV10-3|NA|NA
TGTGCCATCAGGGGACTTCTCACCGGGGAGCTGTTTTTT
CAIRGLLTGELFF
>TRBJ2-2|TRBV29-1|NA|NA
TGCAGCGTTGAGCGAGGGATGGACACCGGGGAGCTGTTTTTT
CSVERGMDTGELFF
>TRBJ2-5|TRBV5-1|NA|TRBD1
TGCGCCAGCAGCTTCGGGACAGGTTTCCAAGAGACCCAGTACTTC
CASSFGTGFQETQYF
>TRBJ1-1|TRBV18|NA|NA
TGTGCCAGCTCTCTAACACAGCATGAAGCTTTCTTT
CASSLTQHEAFF
>TRBJ1-1|TRBV12-3/TRBV12-4|NA|NA
TGTGCCAGCAGCTTAGGGGCCATTGAAGCTTTCTTT
CASSLGAIEAFF